This TCR beta chain was recovered during a study of T cell clones after liver transplantation. Method: immunoSEQ multiplex PCR; TCRdb's copy keeps in-frame clones and lacks some. The table has about 20,000 clones, 75% to 80% seen once. The CDR3 length is 14 residues. Trimming took 3 bases from V and 0 from J, leaving 9 bases between them. Germline V gives CDR1 LNHDA, CDR2 SQIVND (reference sequence). The chain recombines TRBV19 with TRBJ2-7, with D perhaps matching TRBD1 (6 bases). The sequence was collected from a human patient who received a liver transplant. Some T cells may be the graft donor's. The specimen comprised CD8+ T cells from blood, sampled about 56 months after liver transplant. The CDR3 region is CASSMTDSSYEQYF. The DNA for the CDR3 is TGTGCCAGTAGTATGACGGACAGCTCCTACGAGCAGTACTTC.